This paragraph reports one TCR beta chain. Patients in Seattle were enrolled during active infection, then followed longitudinally. The V end was cut by 0 bases, the J end by 0 bases, with 9 bases between. Germline V gene data show CDR1 as MNHEY and CDR2 as SMNVEV (reference sequence). This CDR3 is built from 16 residues. This entry is derived from a study of blood T cell repertoires in COVID-19. In the study overall: Spain, Italy and the United States supplied samples that represented acute and convalescent COVID-19. T cells, B-cell-depleted T cells, or PBMCs supplied cDNA or gDNA.

Method: immunoSEQ multiplex PCR; TCRdb's copy keeps in-frame clones and lacks some. The sample holds about 180,000 clones, approximately 80% seen once. Sequencing used peripheral blood. The origin of this receptor is a woman aged 40 to 50 with COVID-19, enrolled during active disease. The gene calls are TRBV27 and TRBJ1-5; no reliable D call. Here the CDR3 DNA reads TGTGCCAGCAGTTTATCGCGACGGGATAGCAATCAGCCCCAGCATTTT. As protein: CASSLSRRDSNQPQHF.